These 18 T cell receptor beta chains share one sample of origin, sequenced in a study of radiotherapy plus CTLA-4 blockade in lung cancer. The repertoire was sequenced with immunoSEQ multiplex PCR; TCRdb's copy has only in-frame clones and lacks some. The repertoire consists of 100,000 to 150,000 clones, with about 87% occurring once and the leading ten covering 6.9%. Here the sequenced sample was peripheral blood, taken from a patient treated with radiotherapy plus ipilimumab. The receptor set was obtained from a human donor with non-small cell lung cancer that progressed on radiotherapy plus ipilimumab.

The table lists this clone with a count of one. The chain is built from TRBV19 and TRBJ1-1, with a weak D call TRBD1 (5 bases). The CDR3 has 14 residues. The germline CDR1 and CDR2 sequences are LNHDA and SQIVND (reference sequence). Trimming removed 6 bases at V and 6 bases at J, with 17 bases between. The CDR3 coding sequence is TGTGCCAGTAGCCCTGACCGGGGCGCCTCTGAAGCTTTCTTT. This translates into CASSPDRGASEAFF.

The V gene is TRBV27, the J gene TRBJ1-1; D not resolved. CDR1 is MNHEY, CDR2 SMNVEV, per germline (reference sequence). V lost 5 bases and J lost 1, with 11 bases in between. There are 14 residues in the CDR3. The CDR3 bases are TGTGCCAGCAGTCCCCGATCAGGGAACACTGAAGCTTTCTTT. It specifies CASSPRSGNTEAFF.

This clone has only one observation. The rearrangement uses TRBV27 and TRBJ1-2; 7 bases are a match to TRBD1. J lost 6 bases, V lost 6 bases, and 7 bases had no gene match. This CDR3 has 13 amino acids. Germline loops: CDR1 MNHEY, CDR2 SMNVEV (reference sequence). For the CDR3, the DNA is TGTGCCAGCAGCTCCGACAGGGTGCATGGCTACACCTTC. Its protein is CASSSDRVHGYTF.

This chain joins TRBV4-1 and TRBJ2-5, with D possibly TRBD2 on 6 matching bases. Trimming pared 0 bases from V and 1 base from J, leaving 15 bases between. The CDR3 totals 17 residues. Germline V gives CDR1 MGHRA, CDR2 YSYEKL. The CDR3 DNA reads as TGCGCCAGCAGCCAAGAATCGACCAGGGACTTCCAAGAGACCCAGTACTTC. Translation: CASSQESTRDFQETQYF.

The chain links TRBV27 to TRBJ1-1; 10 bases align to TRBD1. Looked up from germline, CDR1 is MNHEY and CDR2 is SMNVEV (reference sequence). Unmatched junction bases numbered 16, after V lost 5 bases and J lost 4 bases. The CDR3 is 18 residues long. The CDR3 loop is CASSPRRRQGAPPTEAFF. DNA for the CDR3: TGTGCCAGCAGTCCCCGCCGAAGACAGGGGGCCCCCCCCACTGAAGCTTTCTTT.

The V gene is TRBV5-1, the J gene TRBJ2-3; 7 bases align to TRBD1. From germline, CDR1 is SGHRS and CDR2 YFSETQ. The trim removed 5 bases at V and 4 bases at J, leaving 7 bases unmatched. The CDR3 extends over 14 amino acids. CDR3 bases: TGCGCCAGCAGTTCCTCCCAGGGGGCAGATACGCAGTATTTT. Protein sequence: CASSSSQGADTQYF.

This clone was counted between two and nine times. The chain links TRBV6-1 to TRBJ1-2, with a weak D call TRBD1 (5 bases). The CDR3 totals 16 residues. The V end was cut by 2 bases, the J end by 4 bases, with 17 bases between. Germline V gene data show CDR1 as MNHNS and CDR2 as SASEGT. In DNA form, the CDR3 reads TGTGCCAGCAGTGAAATATTCCGGGGAGGGACCTATGGCTACACCTTC. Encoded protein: CASSEIFRGGTYGYTF.

CDR3 bases: TGTGCCAGCAGTCCCGGACAGGGGGCTAGGTCTAACTATGGCTACACCTTC. Amino acids: CASSPGQGARSNYGYTF. The gene calls are TRBV27 and TRBJ1-2; 11 positions match TRBD1. Germline loops: CDR1 MNHEY, CDR2 SMNVEV (reference sequence). V was clipped by 5 bases and J by 0 bases; unmatched bases: 8. The CDR3 extends over 17 amino acids.

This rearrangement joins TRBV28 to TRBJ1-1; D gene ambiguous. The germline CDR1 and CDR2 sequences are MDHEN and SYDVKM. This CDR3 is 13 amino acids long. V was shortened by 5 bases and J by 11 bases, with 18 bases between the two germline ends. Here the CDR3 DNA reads TGTGCCAGCAGTCCACGGGTAGGGAGGTCGGCTTTCTTT. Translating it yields CASSPRVGRSAFF.

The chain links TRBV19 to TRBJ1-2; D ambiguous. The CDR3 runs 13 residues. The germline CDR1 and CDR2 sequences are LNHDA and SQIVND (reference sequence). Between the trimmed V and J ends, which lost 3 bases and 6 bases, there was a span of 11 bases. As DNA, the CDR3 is TGTGCCAGTAGTATCAGTTTAGTCGATGGCTACACCTTC. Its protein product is CASSISLVDGYTF. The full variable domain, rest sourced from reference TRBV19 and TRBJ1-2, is DGGITQSPKYLFRKEGQNVTLSCEQNLNHDAMYWYRQDPGQGLRLIYYSQIVNDFQKGDIAEGYSVSREKKESFPLTVTSAQKNPTAFYLCASSISLVDGYTFGSGTRLTVV.

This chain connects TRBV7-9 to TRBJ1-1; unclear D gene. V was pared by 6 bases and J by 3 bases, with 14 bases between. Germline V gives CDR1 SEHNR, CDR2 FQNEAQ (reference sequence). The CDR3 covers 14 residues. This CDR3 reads CASRSLISDTEAFF. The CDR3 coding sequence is TGTGCCAGCAGGTCCCTAATATCGGACACTGAAGCTTTCTTT.

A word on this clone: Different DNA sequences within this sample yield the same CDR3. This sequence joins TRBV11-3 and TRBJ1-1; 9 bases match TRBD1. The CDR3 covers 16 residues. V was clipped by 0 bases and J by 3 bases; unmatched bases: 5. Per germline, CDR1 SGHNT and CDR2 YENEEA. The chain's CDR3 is CASSLDLTGGDTEAFF. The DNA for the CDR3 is TGTGCCAGCAGCTTAGACCTGACAGGGGGGGACACTGAAGCTTTCTTT.

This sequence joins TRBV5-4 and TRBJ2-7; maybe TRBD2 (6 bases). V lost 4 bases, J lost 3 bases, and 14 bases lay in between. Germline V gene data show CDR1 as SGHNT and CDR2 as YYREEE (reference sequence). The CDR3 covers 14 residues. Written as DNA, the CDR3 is TGTGCCAGCAGCCACGGGACGGACTACTACGAGCAGTACTTC. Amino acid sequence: CASSHGTDYYEQYF.

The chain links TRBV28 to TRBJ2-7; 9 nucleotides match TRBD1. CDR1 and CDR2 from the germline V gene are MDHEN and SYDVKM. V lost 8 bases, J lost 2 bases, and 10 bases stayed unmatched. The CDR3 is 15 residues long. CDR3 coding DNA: TGTGCCAGCCTCCTCTCCGGGACAGGGACCTACGAGCAGTACTTC. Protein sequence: CASLLSGTGTYEQYF.

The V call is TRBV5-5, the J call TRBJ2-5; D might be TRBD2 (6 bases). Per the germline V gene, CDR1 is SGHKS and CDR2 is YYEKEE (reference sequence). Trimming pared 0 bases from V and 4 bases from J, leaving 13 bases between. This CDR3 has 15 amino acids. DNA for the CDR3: TGTGCCAGCAGCTTGGTTCGTAGGGGAGGAGAGACCCAGTACTTC. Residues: CASSLVRRGGETQYF.

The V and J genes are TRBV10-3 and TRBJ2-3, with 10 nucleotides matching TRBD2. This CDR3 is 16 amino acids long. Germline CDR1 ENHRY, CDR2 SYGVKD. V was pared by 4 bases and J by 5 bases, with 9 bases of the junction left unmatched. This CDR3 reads CAISVSLAGAGDTQYF. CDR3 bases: TGTGCCATCAGTGTCTCTCTAGCGGGAGCGGGAGATACGCAGTATTTT.

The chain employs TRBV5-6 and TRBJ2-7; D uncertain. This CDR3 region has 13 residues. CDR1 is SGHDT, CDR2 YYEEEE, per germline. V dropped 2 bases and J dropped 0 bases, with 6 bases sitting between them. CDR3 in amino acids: CASSLRASYEQYF. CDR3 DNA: TGTGCCAGCAGCTTACGGGCCTCCTACGAGCAGTACTTC.

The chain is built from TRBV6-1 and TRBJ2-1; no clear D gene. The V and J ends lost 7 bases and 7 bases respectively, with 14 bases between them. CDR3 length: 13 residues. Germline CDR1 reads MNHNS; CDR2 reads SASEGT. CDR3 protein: CASTKRELNEQFF. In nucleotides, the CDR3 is TGTGCCAGCACCAAAAGGGAACTGAATGAGCAGTTCTTC.